A selection of T cell receptor beta chains follows, all from one sample in a study of blood T cell repertoires in COVID-19. Only in-frame clones appear in the TCRdb table, and some are missing; sequencing was by immunoSEQ multiplex PCR. The sample shows over 200,000 clones, 90% to 95% of them seen only once. Source material: peripheral blood. The receptor source for this set is a man aged 60 to 75 with COVID-19, enrolled during active disease. Each CDR3 is given with its conserved first and last residue. The D gene is left open where the match is weak. Clone size appears in some rows only: once, few, many, or a class for an expanded clone.

CDR3 DNA	CDR3 protein	J gene	D gene	clone size	V gene
TGCGCCAGCAGCATGACAGGGGCCTCCTACAATGAGCAGTTCTTC	CASSMTGASYNEQFF	TRBJ2-1	TRBD1	.	TRBV5-1
TGTGCCAGTAGTATTTCAGCCAGCGGTTACAACACCATATATTTT	CASSISASGYNTIYF	TRBJ1-3	.	once	TRBV19
TGTGCCAGCACGGGCAGGGGAACGAGCGGCTACACCTTC	CASTGRGTSGYTF	TRBJ1-2	.	.	TRBV6-5
TGTGCCAGCATCTCCCCGGAGGGGACTCCAGGAAACACCATATATTTT	CASISPEGTPGNTIYF	TRBJ1-3	.	.	TRBV3-1/TRBV3-2
TGTGCCAGCTCACCACCGCACGGAACAGGGGGCGGGCAGCCCCAGCATTTT	CASSPPHGTGGGQPQHF	TRBJ1-5	TRBD1	.	TRBV18
TGCGCCAGCAGCAGGACTAGCGGGGCGACTATGAATACGCAGTATTTT	CASSRTSGATMNTQYF	TRBJ2-3	TRBD2	.	TRBV5-1
TGTGCCAGCAGCCAAGGGGGCCGACAGAGAGCGAATGAAAAACTGTTTTTT	CASSQGGRQRANEKLFF	TRBJ1-4	.	few	TRBV4-2
TGTGCCAGCAGTGAAATGGACAGACCCTACTCTGGAAACACCATATATTTT	CASSEMDRPYSGNTIYF	TRBJ1-3	.	.	TRBV6-1
TGTGCCAGCAGCCAAGTGGGCCGAGATCAGTTCTTC	CASSQVGRDQFF	TRBJ2-1	.	.	TRBV3-1/TRBV3-2
TGTGCCAGCAGCTCGGGAGGAGGGGCTAATGAAAAACTGTTTTTT	CASSSGGGANEKLFF	TRBJ1-4	.	.	TRBV11-1
TGTGCCAGCAGCTCCCGGGGGTCGAACACCGGGGAGCTGTTTTTT	CASSSRGSNTGELFF	TRBJ2-2	.	.	TRBV7-3
TGTGCCAGCAGCTTGACAGGGTTGGGCAATCAGCCCCAGCATTTT	CASSLTGLGNQPQHF	TRBJ1-5	.	once	TRBV5-6
TGTGCCAGCAGAGAGACAGGCCGTGTGGCTGAAGCTTTCTTT	CASRETGRVAEAFF	TRBJ1-1	.	.	TRBV3-1/TRBV3-2
TGTGCCAGCAGCCAAGCTAGTTACGAGCAGTACTTC	CASSQASYEQYF	TRBJ2-7	.	.	TRBV3-1/TRBV3-2
TGCGCCAGCAGCCCAAGAAGACAGGGGGCGCAGGGCACTGAAGCTTTCTTT	CASSPRRQGAQGTEAFF	TRBJ1-1	TRBD1	.	TRBV5-1
TGCGCCAGCGGCGGACAGGGGAGGTACAATGAGCAGTTCTTC	CASGGQGRYNEQFF	TRBJ2-1	TRBD1	.	TRBV5-1
TGTGCCACCAGTGATCTCAGGGGTGACTTTAATCAGCCCCAGCATTTT	CATSDLRGDFNQPQHF	TRBJ1-5	.	.	TRBV24-1
TGTGCCAGCAGTGAGGTGGCTAATTCACCCCTCCACTTT	CASSEVANSPLHF	TRBJ1-6	.	few	TRBV2
TGTGCCAGCAGCTTAGCTGGCCAGCGGGGGGGCCGAGATACGCAGTATTTT	CASSLAGQRGGRDTQYF	TRBJ2-3	TRBD2	few	TRBV7-9
TGTGCCAGCAGCCCTAGGACAGAGAACACTGAAGCTTTCTTT	CASSPRTENTEAFF	TRBJ1-1	.	.	TRBV28
TGTGCCAGCAGCCAAGGACTAGCCAGACACTACGAGCAGTACTTC	CASSQGLARHYEQYF	TRBJ2-7	TRBD2	.	TRBV3-1/TRBV3-2
TGTGCCAGCTCACCACCGCCGGACAGGGGGTTTGTAATAGCTGAAGCTTTCTTT	CASSPPPDRGFVIAEAFF	TRBJ1-1	TRBD1	.	TRBV18